Below, 7 T cell receptor beta chains from the same sample are listed, as sequenced in a study of blood T cell repertoires in COVID-19. Sequenced by immunoSEQ multiplex PCR; TCRdb stores in-frame clones only, minus some. The sample has roughly 79,000 clones; 84% are singletons. Sequences were obtained from peripheral blood. All receptors derive from a man aged 50 to 60 with acute or convalescent COVID-19.

The table lists this clone with a count of one. This chain links TRBV7-3 with TRBJ2-5, with 10 bases aligning to TRBD2. Trimming at V came to 1 base and at J to 2 bases, leaving 4 bases not matched to a gene. This CDR3 is 16 amino acids long. Germline-derived CDR1 and CDR2 are SGHTA and FQGTGA. DNA of the CDR3: TGTGCCAGCAGCTTAATGCCAGCGGGGGGGCAAGAGACCCAGTACTTC. Translation gives CASSLMPAGGQETQYF. Together with reference TRBV7-3 and TRBJ2-5, the CDR3 gives the full variable domain: GAGVSQTPSNKVTEKGKYVELRCDPISGHTALYWYRQSLGQGPEFLIYFQGTGAADDSGLPNDRFFAVRPEGSVSTLKIQRTERGDSAVYLCASSLMPAGGQETQYFGPGTRLLVL.

The chain is built from TRBV9 and TRBJ2-1; 12 nucleotides line up with TRBD2. The CDR3 sequence is 14 residues long. The germline V gene has CDR1 SGDLS and CDR2 YYNGEE. J was trimmed by 8 bases and V by 8 bases; bases with no gene match: 8. CDR3 loop: CASSTSGSIDEQFF. The DNA of the CDR3 is TGTGCCAGTTCGACTAGCGGGAGTATCGATGAGCAGTTCTTC. The whole variable domain, remainder taken from reference TRBV9 and TRBJ2-1, is DSGVTQTPKHLITATGQRVTLRCSPRSGDLSVYWYQQSLDQGLQFLIQYYNGEERAKGNILERFSAQQFPDLHSELNLSSLELGDSALYFCASSTSGSIDEQFFGPGTRLTVL.

The chain links TRBV18 to TRBJ2-7, with TRBD2 matching over 8 bases. CDR1 KGHSH and CDR2 LQKENI come from the germline V gene. The J segment lost 5 bases and the V segment lost 3 bases, leaving 6 bases of the junction unmatched. This CDR3 contains 14 residues. CDR3 loop: CASSPSSGGNEQYF. DNA for the CDR3: TGTGCCAGCTCACCCTCGTCGGGGGGGAACGAGCAGTACTTC. Supplemented by reference TRBV18 and TRBJ2-7, the full variable domain reads NAGVMQNPRHLVRRRGQEARLRCSPMKGHSHVYWYRQLPEEGLKFMVYLQKENIIDESGMPKERFSAEFPKEGPSILRIQQVVRGDSAAYFCASSPSSGGNEQYFGPGTRLTVT.

The table lists this clone with a count of one. The chain carries TRBV2 and TRBJ1-1; D is possibly TRBD1 (5 bases). The ends were cut back, 8 bases at V and 5 bases at J, with 12 bases in the middle. The germline gives CDR1 SNHLY, CDR2 FYNNEI. This CDR3 has 12 amino acids. CDR3 DNA: TGTGCCAGCCGAGCCCGGGGGACTGAAGCTTTCTTT. Translated, it gives CASRARGTEAFF.

The chain combines TRBV15 with TRBJ2-5; possibly TRBD1 for D (6 bases). CDR1 and CDR2 (germline): LNHNV, YYDKDF (reference sequence). The germline V and J ends were trimmed by 1 base and 5 bases, with 20 bases remaining between them. The CDR3 extends over 17 amino acids. This CDR3 reads CATSRGSSRAGDETQYF. CDR3 DNA: TGTGCCACCAGCAGAGGAAGTAGTCGGGCAGGGGACGAGACCCAGTACTTC.

The chain employs TRBV2 and TRBJ2-7; D is possibly TRBD2 (6 bases). Germline V gene lookup returns CDR1 SNHLY and CDR2 FYNNEI. Deletions cut 6 bases from V and 2 bases from J, with 8 bases between. CDR3 size: 12 residues. In DNA form, the CDR3 reads TGTGCCAGCAGGCGGGACGCCTACGAGCAGTACTTC. It codes for CASRRDAYEQYF. The variable domain in full, with the rest retrieved from reference TRBV2 and TRBJ2-7, is EPEVTQTPSHQVTQMGQEVILRCVPISNHLYFYWYRQILGQKVEFLVSFYNNEISEKSEIFDDQFSVERPDGSNFTLKIRSTKLEDSAMYFCASRRDAYEQYFGPGTRLTVT.

This chain connects TRBV24-1 to TRBJ2-2; maybe TRBD1 (6 bases). The length of the CDR3 is 15 residues. Germline loops: CDR1 KGHDR, CDR2 SFDVKD. Trimming took 7 bases from V and 0 from J, leaving 11 bases between them. CDR3 protein: CATRADSSNTGELFF. CDR3 sequence (DNA): TGTGCCACCAGGGCGGACAGTTCGAACACCGGGGAGCTGTTTTTT.